The 9 T cell receptor beta chains below come from one sample, sequenced in a study of blood T cell repertoires in COVID-19. Produced via immunoSEQ multiplex PCR; TCRdb's table is partial and in-frame only. This sample has about 22,000 clones, with 90% found just once. The sample was peripheral blood. These receptors were collected from a man between 65 and 85 years old with acute or convalescent COVID-19.

This clone was observed once. The V call is TRBV27, the J call TRBJ2-2; maybe TRBD1 (6 bases). V lost 6 bases, J lost 2 bases, and 16 bases lay in between. This CDR3 has 16 residues. CDR1 and CDR2 (germline): MNHEY, SMNVEV (reference sequence). As DNA, the CDR3 is TGTGCCAGCAGGGGGGCGCCGAGGCTAAACACCGGGGAGCTGTTTTTT. Its protein is CASRGAPRLNTGELFF.

V and J are TRBV10-3 and TRBJ1-1; the match to TRBD1 covers 9 bases. J gave up 5 bases and V 9 bases, and 7 bases lay outside the gene matches. Germline CDR1 and CDR2: ENHRY and SYGVKD. The CDR3 is made up of 13 amino acids. The CDR3 loop reads CAIKTGGTTEAFF. As DNA, the CDR3 is TGTGCCATTAAGACAGGGGGAACTACTGAAGCTTTCTTT.

The J gene is TRBJ2-3, the V gene TRBV6-4; TRBD1 aligns across 9 bases. Trimming removed 9 bases from V and 4 bases from J; junction bases left unmatched: 11. Germline V gene lookup returns CDR1 MRHNA and CDR2 SNTAGT. This CDR3 has 15 amino acids. The CDR3 here is CASRTGTGRSDTQYF. The CDR3 DNA is TGTGCCAGTAGAACCGGGACAGGGCGTTCAGATACGCAGTATTTT.

The chain uses TRBV12-3 or TRBV12-4 and TRBJ1-1, with no clear D. V gave up 4 bases and J gave up 0 bases, with 6 bases separating them. The CDR3 sequence is 13 residues long. The DNA of the CDR3 is TGTGCCAGCAGTTCTAGAATGAACACTGAAGCTTTCTTT. Residues: CASSSRMNTEAFF.

The V call is TRBV6-4, the J call TRBJ2-1, with D perhaps matching TRBD2 (5 bases). Germline V lookup: CDR1 MRHNA, CDR2 SNTAGT. The V end was cut by 6 bases, the J end by 2 bases, with 14 bases between. The length of the CDR3 is 15 residues. CDR3 protein: CASRPPRGTYNEQFF. For the CDR3, the DNA is TGTGCCAGCAGGCCCCCACGGGGAACCTACAATGAGCAGTTCTTC.

The genes are TRBV5-6 and TRBJ2-3; TRBD1 matches at 12 bases. This CDR3 spans 16 amino acids. The V gene's germline CDR1 is SGHDT and CDR2 YYEEEE. With V trimmed by 3 bases and J by 7 bases, 9 bases remained unmatched. The DNA for the CDR3 is TGTGCCAGCAGCTCTGGGACAGGGGGCCGTTCTCATACGCAGTATTTT. This translates into CASSSGTGGRSHTQYF.

The chain combines TRBV5-1 with TRBJ2-1, with 7 bases identical to TRBD1. Germline V gives CDR1 SGHRS, CDR2 YFSETQ. V gave up 0 bases and J gave up 12 bases; unmatched junction bases: 12. The CDR3 consists of 15 residues. CDR3: CASSLVGQHNEWQFF. Written as DNA, the CDR3 is TGCGCCAGCAGCTTGGTGGGACAGCACAATGAGTGGCAGTTCTTC. The entire variable domain, with the rest obtained from reference TRBV5-1 and TRBJ2-1, is as follows: KAGVTQTPRYLIKTRGQQVTLSCSPISGHRSVSWYQQTPGQGLQFLFEYFSETQRNKGNFPGRFSGRQFSNSRSEMNVSTLELGDSALYLCASSLVGQHNEWQFFGPGTRLTVL.

The sample holds a few counts of this clone. The chain couples TRBV4-3 to TRBJ2-7; TRBD1 agrees at 7 bases. With V trimmed by 4 bases and J by 5 bases, 11 bases remained unmatched. In germline, CDR1 is LGHNA, CDR2 YSLEER. The CDR3 totals 15 residues. CDR3 residues: CASSLETGRGDEQYF. In DNA, the CDR3 is TGCGCCAGCAGCCTGGAGACAGGGCGTGGGGACGAGCAGTACTTC.

In this sample, this clone turned up a few times. The V call is TRBV6-1, the J call TRBJ1-2, with 7 nucleotides matching TRBD1. Germline V CDR1 and CDR2: MNHNS, SASEGT. The CDR3 is 16 residues long. V lost 4 bases and J lost 1; bases outside the gene matches: 9. CDR3 sequence reads: CASSANLNRGNYGYTF. DNA for the CDR3: TGTGCCAGCAGTGCCAATCTGAACAGGGGTAACTATGGCTACACCTTC.